This T cell receptor beta chain emerged from a study of cytomegalovirus exposure and HLA in healthy donors. It was with 60 Vbeta and 13 Jbeta primers that the PCR ran. Clones were read by immunoSEQ multiplex PCR, and TCRdb kept only the in-frame ones, dropping some. The sample includes 270,000 or so clones, around 86% seen only once; the top ten take about 4%. As to this clone: Its antigen is currently unknown.

The germline V gene has CDR1 SGHNT and CDR2 YYREEE (reference sequence). CDR3 size: 14 residues. V dropped 4 bases and J dropped 3; count of bases not matched to a gene: 7. General observations from the study: A missense variant in DCLRE1C was later tied to TCR beta V- and J-gene trimming.

This chain connects TRBV5-4 to TRBJ2-7, with 7 bases lining up with TRBD1. Sequencing used PBMCs. The TCR was taken from a middle-aged man in good health and CMV-seropositive. The DNA of the CDR3 is TGTGCCAGCAGCCGATCGACAGGGTACTACGAGCAGTACTTC. It yields the protein CASSRSTGYYEQYF.